This T cell receptor beta chain was identified in a study of T cell repertoires in cytomegalovirus infection. Study information: It can be stated that public TCR beta signatures indicated CMV infection as well as a matching HLA type. Study observations and caveats: Identification of carriers of CMV plus the relevant HLA was achieved through cumulative public TCR beta family frequency. Ex vivo responses were dominated by HLA-C-restricted CMV-specific TCR beta clonotypes.

As concerns this clonotype: Its specificity is unknown.

The ends were cut back, 1 base at V and 2 bases at J, with 11 bases in the middle. The CDR3 consists of 14 residues. Looked up from germline, CDR1 is DFQATT and CDR2 is SNEGSKA (reference sequence). From the reads, TCRdb called clonotypes with MiXCR, one entry per CDR3 protein. The data contain roughly 280,000 distinct CDR3 sequences, roughly 13% of them singletons. The J gene is TRBJ1-1, the V gene TRBV20-1; D uncertain. The sequenced sample consisted of PBMCs. This TCR was recovered from a human donor in good health (CMV status not recorded). Some clones in this sample may be carry-over from other donors' samples. The DNA of the CDR3 is TGCAGTGCTAGAGTGAGGCAAAGCAACACTGAAGCTTTCTTT. Residues: CSARVRQSNTEAFF.